Sequencing of this TCR beta chain was carried out in a study of CD8 T cells in ankylosing spondylitis. Study conclusions and caveats: Reportedly, significant enrichment of disease-linked clones occurred in matched ankylosing spondylitis synovial fluid. Typical of ankylosing spondylitis blood, it appeared, was a TCR beta motif of about eight highly homologous variants.

Quantitative 5'-RACE with molecular barcodes generated TCR beta libraries. TCRdb independently ran MiXCR on the 5' RACE reads; one entry per CDR3 protein. The table has about 750,000 distinct CDR3 sequences, under 20% seen once. As regards this clonotype: The antigen remains unidentified.

The sample comprised blood, either unsorted or a sorted T cell fraction (not recorded which). The clonotype was recovered from a male donor with ankylosing spondylitis.

DNA for the CDR3: TGTGCCAGCGCCGTCTCAGGGATCAATCAGCCCCAGCATTTT. Protein product: CASAVSGINQPQHF. The chain uses TRBV6-2 or TRBV6-3 and TRBJ1-5, with D perhaps matching TRBD1 (5 bases). CDR1 and CDR2 from the germline V gene are MNHEY and SVGEGT. Trimming removed 8 bases from V and 3 bases from J, with 14 bases in between. The CDR3 is 14 residues long.